A selection of T cell receptor beta chains follows, all from one sample in a study of radiation and T cells in renal cell carcinoma. Profiled with immunoSEQ multiplex PCR; TCRdb holds only in-frame clones, not every one. The table records 160,000 or so clones, approximately 88% of them present only once. The sequencing used blood, collected from a patient whose treatment included radiotherapy and nephrectomy. Source of these receptors: a woman aged 50 to 60 with renal cell carcinoma. Both conserved end residues are part of each CDR3. A D gene is named only where the DNA matches it firmly. A clone size is listed for some rows: how often the clone was seen (once, few, many), or a class if it is expanded.

D gene	V gene	clone size	J gene	CDR3 protein	CDR3 DNA
.	TRBV10-3	.	TRBJ2-1	CAITAGEGYNEQFF	TGTGCCATCACTGCGGGTGAGGGCTACAATGAGCAGTTCTTC
.	TRBV5-4	.	TRBJ2-5	CASSLGGVQETQYF	TGTGCCAGCAGCTTGGGGGGGGTCCAAGAGACCCAGTACTTC
.	TRBV14	.	TRBJ1-2	CASSQETGRDYGYTF	TGTGCCAGCAGCCAAGAAACGGGCAGGGACTATGGCTACACCTTC
TRBD1	TRBV9	.	TRBJ1-2	CASSVAGGQGALGYTF	TGTGCCAGCAGCGTAGCTGGAGGACAGGGGGCCCTTGGCTACACCTTC
.	TRBV5-4	.	TRBJ1-1	CASSLRQHTEAFF	TGTGCCAGCAGCTTACGACAGCACACTGAAGCTTTCTTT
.	TRBV11-1	.	TRBJ2-2	CASSSATATNTGELFF	TGTGCCAGCAGTTCGGCCACAGCAACGAACACCGGGGAGCTGTTTTTT
.	TRBV7-8	.	TRBJ2-5	CASSLMGVAAQETQYF	TGTGCCAGCAGCTTAATGGGCGTAGCGGCCCAAGAGACCCAGTACTTC
.	TRBV5-4	.	TRBJ2-5	CASRGARNQETQYF	TGTGCCAGCCGGGGGGCGCGGAACCAAGAGACCCAGTACTTC
TRBD1	TRBV6-1	once	TRBJ1-1	CASSEAYRGRTEAFF	TGTGCCAGCAGTGAAGCGTACAGGGGTAGGACTGAAGCTTTCTTT
.	TRBV4-3	.	TRBJ1-2	CASSQDEKGRSGYTF	TGCGCCAGCAGCCAAGATGAGAAGGGGCGGAGTGGCTACACCTTC
TRBD1	TRBV18	.	TRBJ2-1	CASSPMDRNEQFF	TGTGCCAGCTCACCAATGGACAGGAATGAGCAGTTCTTC
.	TRBV5-5	.	TRBJ2-1	CASSFAGDNEQFF	TGTGCCAGCAGCTTTGCCGGAGACAATGAGCAGTTCTTC
TRBD1	TRBV9	.	TRBJ2-3	CASSVVTDRDLTDTQYF	TGTGCCAGCAGCGTAGTAACGGACAGGGACCTGACAGATACGCAGTATTTT
.	TRBV18	.	TRBJ1-3	CASSPPEFSSGNTIYF	TGTGCCAGCTCACCACCGGAATTTAGCTCTGGAAACACCATATATTTT
.	TRBV7-9	.	TRBJ1-2	CASSRAGVYGYTF	TGTGCCAGCAGCCGAGCGGGAGTCTATGGCTACACCTTC
.	TRBV29-1	.	TRBJ2-2	CSAGDTGELFF	TGCAGCGCGGGGGACACCGGGGAGCTGTTTTTT
.	TRBV11-2	.	TRBJ1-2	CASSLEGDGYTF	TGTGCCAGCAGCTTAGAAGGGGATGGCTACACCTTC
.	TRBV27	.	TRBJ2-7	CASRGEGGRTYEQYF	TGTGCCAGCAGAGGTGAGGGGGGACGTACCTACGAGCAGTACTTC
.	TRBV7-6	once	TRBJ2-3	CASSLEGGTMDTQYF	TGTGCCAGCAGCTTAGAAGGGGGTACGATGGATACGCAGTATTTT
TRBD2	TRBV15	.	TRBJ2-5	CATSREVLAGGRETQYF	TGTGCCACCAGCAGAGAGGTTCTAGCGGGGGGCCGGGAGACCCAGTACTTC
.	TRBV4-1	.	TRBJ1-4	CASSQVQPNEKLFF	TGCGCCAGCAGCCAAGTCCAGCCTAATGAAAAACTGTTTTTT
TRBD1	TRBV7-2	.	TRBJ1-5	CASSPGTGRNQPQHF	TGTGCCAGCAGCCCCGGGACAGGGCGGAATCAGCCCCAGCATTTT
.	TRBV21-1	.	TRBJ1-1	CASSQKWGNTEAFF	TGTGCCAGCAGCCAAAAGTGGGGGAACACTGAAGCTTTCTTT
TRBD1	TRBV11-2	once	TRBJ2-7	CASSFGQVPYEQYF	TGTGCCAGCAGCTTCGGACAGGTACCCTACGAGCAGTACTTC
.	TRBV5-1	.	TRBJ1-2	CASSLGGTPGYTF	TGCGCCAGCAGCTTGGGGGGAACGCCAGGCTACACCTTC
.	TRBV6-1	.	TRBJ1-1	CASRIDRMNTEAFF	TGTGCCAGCAGAATCGACAGGATGAACACTGAAGCTTTCTTT
TRBD1	TRBV5-1	.	TRBJ1-2	CASSDDRVYGYTF	TGCGCCAGCAGCGACGACAGGGTCTATGGCTACACCTTC
TRBD2	TRBV19	.	TRBJ2-3	CASSRGLAAYTDTQYF	TGTGCCAGTAGTCGTGGACTAGCGGCTTACACAGATACGCAGTATTTT
.	TRBV7-8	.	TRBJ2-7	CASSFDEQYF	TGTGCCAGCAGCTTCGACGAGCAGTACTTC
TRBD1	TRBV4-1	.	TRBJ1-5	CASSPSWTGDYSNQPQHF	TGCGCCAGCAGCCCCTCTTGGACAGGGGATTATAGCAATCAGCCCCAGCATTTT
.	TRBV30	.	TRBJ1-6	CAWRQGADSPLHF	TGTGCCTGGAGACAGGGAGCCGATTCACCCCTCCACTTT
.	TRBV6-1	once	TRBJ2-7	CASSAVYEQYF	TGTGCCAGCAGTGCGGTTTACGAGCAGTACTTC
.	TRBV7-9	once	TRBJ2-2	CASSFSRNTGELFF	TGTGCCAGCAGCTTTAGCAGAAACACCGGGGAGCTGTTTTTT
.	TRBV7-2	.	TRBJ2-2	CASSLVPNTGELFF	TGTGCCAGCAGCTTAGTCCCGAACACCGGGGAGCTGTTTTTT
.	TRBV7-6	.	TRBJ2-5	CASSSKLRESQETQYF	TGTGCCAGCAGCTCAAAACTCAGGGAGTCCCAAGAGACCCAGTACTTC
.	TRBV7-3	.	TRBJ2-3	CASSLFHSTDTQYF	TGTGCCAGCAGCTTATTCCACTCCACAGATACGCAGTATTTT
.	TRBV10-3	.	TRBJ1-2	CAISERNNYGYTF	TGTGCCATCAGTGAGAGGAATAACTATGGCTACACCTTC
TRBD1	TRBV6-5	.	TRBJ1-2	CASRIDRVNYGYTF	TGTGCCAGCAGAATCGACAGGGTTAACTATGGCTACACCTTC
.	TRBV29-1	.	TRBJ2-7	CSGMDRITYEQYF	TGCAGCGGTATGGACAGAATTACCTACGAGCAGTACTTC
TRBD2	TRBV7-6	.	TRBJ2-5	CASSSRLAGAPETQYF	TGTGCCAGCAGCTCACGACTAGCGGGGGCCCCGGAGACCCAGTACTTC
.	TRBV6-1	.	TRBJ1-1	CASSEAPGLGTEAFF	TGTGCCAGCAGTGAAGCACCGGGGCTTGGGACTGAAGCTTTCTTT
.	TRBV11-3	.	TRBJ2-3	CASSLGDIRTDTQYF	TGTGCCAGCAGCTTGGGGGACATCCGCACAGATACGCAGTATTTT
.	TRBV5-1	.	TRBJ1-1	CASSQGPNTEAFF	TGCGCCAGCAGCCAGGGGCCTAACACTGAAGCTTTCTTT
.	TRBV7-6	.	TRBJ2-5	CASSYLAGGETQYF	TGTGCCAGCAGCTACCTAGCCGGTGGGGAGACCCAGTACTTC
TRBD1	TRBV6-1	.	TRBJ2-3	CASRQGPTDTQYF	TGTGCCAGCCGACAGGGCCCCACAGATACGCAGTATTTT
.	TRBV6-5	.	TRBJ2-5	CASSYSGRSKGTQYF	TGTGCCAGCAGTTACTCCGGCAGAAGTAAGGGGACCCAGTACTTC
.	TRBV9	.	TRBJ2-1	CASNRIGTPYNEQFF	TGTGCCAGCAACAGGATAGGGACTCCTTACAATGAGCAGTTCTTC
.	TRBV5-1	.	TRBJ1-2	CASSLELPVDGYTF	TGCGCCAGCAGCTTGGAACTCCCTGTCGATGGCTACACCTTC
.	TRBV5-6	once	TRBJ1-6	CASSLGSSPFNSPLHF	TGTGCCAGCAGCTTGGGGTCCTCGCCGTTTAATTCACCCCTCCACTTT
.	TRBV9	.	TRBJ2-3	CASSVGLASTDTQYF	TGTGCCAGCAGCGTAGGTCTAGCATCCACAGATACGCAGTATTTT
.	TRBV5-1	.	TRBJ2-7	CASSSQGPSSYEQYF	TGCGCCAGCAGCTCGCAGGGGCCCAGCTCCTACGAGCAGTACTTC
.	TRBV10-1	.	TRBJ2-3	CASSESAGLGTDTQYF	TGCGCCAGCAGTGAGTCCGCAGGCCTTGGAACAGATACGCAGTATTTT
TRBD1	TRBV2	.	TRBJ2-6	CASSEGQGSGANVLTF	TGTGCCAGCAGTGAGGGACAGGGGAGCGGGGCCAACGTCCTGACTTTC
.	TRBV6-6	.	TRBJ2-3	CASRTSTDTQYF	TGTGCCAGCAGGACCAGCACAGATACGCAGTATTTT
TRBD2	TRBV11-2	.	TRBJ2-2	CASSSLAGDTGELFF	TGTGCCAGCAGCTCCCTCGCGGGGGACACCGGGGAGCTGTTTTTT